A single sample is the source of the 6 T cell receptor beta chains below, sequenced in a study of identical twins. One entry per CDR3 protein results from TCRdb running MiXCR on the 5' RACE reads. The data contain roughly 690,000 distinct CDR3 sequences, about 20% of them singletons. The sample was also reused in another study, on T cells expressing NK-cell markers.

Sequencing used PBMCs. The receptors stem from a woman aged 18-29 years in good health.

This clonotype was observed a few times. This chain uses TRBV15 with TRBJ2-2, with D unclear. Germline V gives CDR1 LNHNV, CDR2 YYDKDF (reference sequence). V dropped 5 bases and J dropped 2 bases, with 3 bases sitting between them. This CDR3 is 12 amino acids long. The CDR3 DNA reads TGTGCCACCAGCCACAACACCGGGGAGCTGTTTTTT. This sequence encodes CATSHNTGELFF. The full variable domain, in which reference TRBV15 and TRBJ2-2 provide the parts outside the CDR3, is DAMVIQNPRYQVTQFGKPVTLSCSQTLNHNVMYWYQQKSSQAPKLLFHYYDKDFNNEADTPDNFQSRRPNTSFCFLDIRSPGLGDTAMYLCATSHNTGELFFGEGSRLTVL.

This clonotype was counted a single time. The CDR3 nucleotides read TGTGCCAGCAGCCCCCGGGGGGCGATGTACGAGCAGTACTTC. It is translated as CASSPRGAMYEQYF. The chain recombines TRBV7-9 with TRBJ2-7, with D maybe TRBD2 (7 bases). Germline lookup yields CDR1 SEHNR and CDR2 FQNEAQ (reference sequence). V lost 5 bases to trimming and J lost 4 bases, with 15 bases between them. CDR3 size: 14 residues.

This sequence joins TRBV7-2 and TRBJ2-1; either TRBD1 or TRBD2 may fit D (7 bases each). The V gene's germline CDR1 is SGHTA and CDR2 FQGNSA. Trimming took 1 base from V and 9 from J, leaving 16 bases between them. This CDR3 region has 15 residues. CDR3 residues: CASSLGHRGGSEQFF. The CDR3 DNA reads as TGTGCCAGCAGCTTAGGGCACAGGGGAGGGAGTGAGCAGTTCTTC.

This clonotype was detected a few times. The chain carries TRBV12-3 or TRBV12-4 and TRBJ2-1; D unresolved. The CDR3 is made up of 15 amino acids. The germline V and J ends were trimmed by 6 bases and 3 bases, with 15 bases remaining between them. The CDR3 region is CASRPHGIFYNEQFF. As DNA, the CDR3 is TGTGCCAGCAGGCCTCACGGAATATTCTACAATGAGCAGTTCTTC.

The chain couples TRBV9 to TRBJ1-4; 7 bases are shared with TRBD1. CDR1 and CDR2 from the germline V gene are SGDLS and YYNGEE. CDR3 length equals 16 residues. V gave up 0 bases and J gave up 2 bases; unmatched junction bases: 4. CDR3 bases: TGTGCCAGCAGCGTAGATCCGGGACAGACTAATGAAAAACTGTTTTTT. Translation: CASSVDPGQTNEKLFF.

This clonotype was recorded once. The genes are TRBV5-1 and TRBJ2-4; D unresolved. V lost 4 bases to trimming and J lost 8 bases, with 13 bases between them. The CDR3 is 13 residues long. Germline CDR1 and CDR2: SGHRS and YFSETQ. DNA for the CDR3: TGCGCCAGCAGCGCCACCTCATGGGACATTCAGTACTTC. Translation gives CASSATSWDIQYF. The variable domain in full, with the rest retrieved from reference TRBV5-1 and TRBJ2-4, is KAGVTQTPRYLIKTRGQQVTLSCSPISGHRSVSWYQQTPGQGLQFLFEYFSETQRNKGNFPGRFSGRQFSNSRSEMNVSTLELGDSALYLCASSATSWDIQYFGAGTRLSVL.